Listed below are T cell receptor beta chains from one sample, sequenced in a study of blood T cell repertoires in COVID-19. The assay was immunoSEQ multiplex PCR, and TCRdb's table has in-frame clones only and misses some. Of about 270,000 clones detected, approximately 90% appear once; the ten largest clones hold 2.5% to 3.5%. Specimen: PBMCs or T cells enriched from blood (not recorded which). The receptors stem from a woman in her forties or fifties who had recovered from COVID-19. CDR3s include the opening cysteine and the closing phenylalanine or tryptophan. Each record gives: V gene, D gene, J gene, clone size, CDR3 DNA, CDR3 protein. A D gene is named only where the DNA matches it firmly. Clone size is not always given. Where it is, it says once, few, many or a class for expanded clones.

>TRBV5-1|TRBD2|TRBJ2-1|NA
TGCGCCAGCAGCGTGGCGGGGGTCAGTGAGCAGTTCTTC
CASSVAGVSEQFF
>TRBV3-1/TRBV3-2|NA|TRBJ2-6|NA
TGTGCCAGCAGCCAAGAAATCGCAGGGTGGGGCGCGGCTGGGGCCAACGTCCTGACTTTC
CASSQEIAGWGAAGANVLTF
>TRBV28|TRBD1|TRBJ1-2|NA
TGTGCCAGCAGTCAACGATCGACAGGGACGGACTATGGCTACACCTTC
CASSQRSTGTDYGYTF
>TRBV4-3|NA|TRBJ1-2|once
TGCGCCAGCAGCCAAGAGAGGAATTATGGCTACACCTTC
CASSQERNYGYTF
>TRBV4-2|TRBD2|TRBJ2-1|NA
TGTGCCAGCAGCCAGAAACTAGCGGGAGGGGGGGAGCAGTTCTTC
CASSQKLAGGGEQFF
>TRBV4-3|TRBD1|TRBJ2-2|NA
TGCGCCAGCAGCCAAGAAACAGGGGTTACCGGGGAGCTGTTTTTT
CASSQETGVTGELFF
>TRBV5-4|TRBD1|TRBJ2-3|NA
TGTGCCAGCAGCCGAGACAGGGTGATCACAGATACGCAGTATTTT
CASSRDRVITDTQYF
>TRBV18|NA|TRBJ1-3|once
TGTGCCAGCTCACAACAGGCCTCTGGAAACACCATATATTTT
CASSQQASGNTIYF
>TRBV6-5|NA|TRBJ1-1|NA
TGTGCCAGCAGTTCGCTAGAGGGCCGGAACACTGAAGCTTTCTTT
CASSSLEGRNTEAFF
>TRBV18|NA|TRBJ1-4|NA
TGTGCCAGCTCACCTCTCCAAGCTGCAACTAATGAAAAACTGTTTTTT
CASSPLQAATNEKLFF
>TRBV6-2/TRBV6-3|TRBD2|TRBJ2-7|NA
TGTGCCAGCAGTACAATAGCGGGAGTTTACGAGCAGTACTTC
CASSTIAGVYEQYF
>TRBV28|NA|TRBJ2-3|NA
TGTGCCAGCAGAACCCCGGGGACTCCCCGTAACACAGATACGCAGTATTTT
CASRTPGTPRNTDTQYF
>TRBV27|TRBD2|TRBJ2-1|NA
TGTGCCAGCACCCCGGCCTCCGGGAGGGCCTCCTACAATGAGCAGTTCTTC
CASTPASGRASYNEQFF
>TRBV19|NA|TRBJ1-6|NA
TGTGCCAGTAGCGATCGGGACTCTCTGATTTCACCCCTCCACTTT
CASSDRDSLISPLHF
>TRBV6-5|NA|TRBJ2-7|NA
TGTGCCAGCCCAGAGGATAATAACGAGCAGTACTTC
CASPEDNNEQYF
>TRBV2|NA|TRBJ1-5|few
TGTGCCAGCAGTGGCCAGGCGCGTGACAATCAGCCCCAGCATTTT
CASSGQARDNQPQHF
>TRBV7-9|NA|TRBJ2-7|NA
TGTGCCAGCAGGGAGAGCGGCGTCGACGAGCAGTACTTC
CASRESGVDEQYF
>TRBV30|TRBD2|TRBJ2-4|NA
TGTGCCTGGAGTGTGGGAGGGTACGCCAAAAACATTCAGTACTTC
CAWSVGGYAKNIQYF
>TRBV18|NA|TRBJ2-7|NA
TGTGCCAGCTCACCATTGGAGATCGGGGAGCAGTACTTC
CASSPLEIGEQYF
>TRBV19|NA|TRBJ2-7|NA
TGTGCCAGTAACAGCGGGGAGCAGTACTTC
CASNSGEQYF
>TRBV6-2/TRBV6-3|NA|TRBJ1-2|NA
TGTGCCAGCAGCCCCCGGACAGTCTATGGCTACACCTTC
CASSPRTVYGYTF
>TRBV6-5|NA|TRBJ1-5|NA
TGTGCCAGCAGCGCCGGCGGGCTGGAGAATCAGCCCCAGCATTTT
CASSAGGLENQPQHF
>TRBV5-1|NA|TRBJ1-2|NA
TGCGCCAGCAGCTTGGATGACACCAATACTAACTATGGCTACACCTTC
CASSLDDTNTNYGYTF
>TRBV5-6|TRBD2|TRBJ2-1|NA
TGTGCCAGCAGCTTGGTTCTGACTAGCGGGAAGGGCAATGAGCAGTTCTTC
CASSLVLTSGKGNEQFF
>TRBV7-2|NA|TRBJ1-5|NA
TGTGCCAGCAGCGAAGATCCCCCGGGGGTCAATCAGCCCCAGCATTTT
CASSEDPPGVNQPQHF
>TRBV7-7|TRBD2|TRBJ2-1|NA
TGTGCTAGCAGCCCCGGACTAGCGGGAGTAGGAGAGCAGTTCTTC
CASSPGLAGVGEQFF
>TRBV6-5|NA|TRBJ2-1|NA
TGTGCCAGCAGTCCTGGACTAACTGGTTACAATGAGCAGTTCTTC
CASSPGLTGYNEQFF
>TRBV20-1|NA|TRBJ2-1|NA
TGCAGTGCTAGTTTCAGCGGGTCCTCCTACAATGAGCAGTTCTTC
CSASFSGSSYNEQFF
>TRBV4-2|NA|TRBJ1-4|NA
TGTGCCAGCAGCCAAGATGGTACCCCGACAGCCGCGGGGGAAAAACTGTTTTTT
CASSQDGTPTAAGEKLFF
>TRBV11-3|NA|TRBJ1-6|NA
TGTGCCAGCAGCCTCCCTTTGGGGGCCCAGGGAACTAACTCACCCCTCCACTTT
CASSLPLGAQGTNSPLHF
>TRBV27|TRBD1|TRBJ2-7|NA
TGTGCCAGCAGTTTATACCCTGCCGCAGGGGGCCTTTCCTACGAGCAGTACTTC
CASSLYPAAGGLSYEQYF
>TRBV19|NA|TRBJ1-2|NA
TGTGCCAGTAGTATGCGGCTCTATGGCTACACCTTC
CASSMRLYGYTF
>TRBV24-1|TRBD2|TRBJ2-5|NA
TGTGCCACCGGACTAGCGGGAGCCCTGAATTGGGAGACCCAGTACTTC
CATGLAGALNWETQYF
>TRBV5-1|NA|TRBJ2-3|NA
TGCGCCAGCAGCTCTACAGATACGCAGTATTTT
CASSSTDTQYF
>TRBV3-1/TRBV3-2|TRBD1|TRBJ1-1|NA
TGTGCCAGCAGCCTGCGGACAGGGGCGAACACTGAAGCTTTCTTT
CASSLRTGANTEAFF
>TRBV6-5|TRBD2|TRBJ2-1|NA
TGTGCCAGCGGGGTGAAAGCGGGAGTTGGCCATGAGCAGTTCTTC
CASGVKAGVGHEQFF
>TRBV19|NA|TRBJ2-5|NA
TGTGCCAGTAGCCCCGGACAGCCCCAAGAGACCCAGTACTTC
CASSPGQPQETQYF
>TRBV24-1|TRBD1|TRBJ1-2|NA
TGTGCCACCAGTGACCGAAGTCGGACAGGCAACTATGGCTACACCTTC
CATSDRSRTGNYGYTF
>TRBV7-9|NA|TRBJ2-2|NA
TGTGCCAGCAGCTTAAATCTGAACACCGGGGAGCTGTTTTTT
CASSLNLNTGELFF
>TRBV4-1|TRBD2|TRBJ2-1|NA
TGCGCCAGCAGCCAAACTAGCGGGAGCCGCAATGAGCAGTTCTTC
CASSQTSGSRNEQFF
>TRBV28|NA|TRBJ1-2|NA
TGTGCCAGCACCACTATGGGGGGAGGCTACACCTTC
CASTTMGGGYTF
>TRBV30|NA|TRBJ2-1|NA
TGTGCCTGGAGTGAAGGGGATGGTAATGAGCAGTTCTTC
CAWSEGDGNEQFF
>TRBV18|TRBD1|TRBJ2-1|NA
TGTGCCAGCGCAAATAGAACAGGGGGCATGGGGTTCTTC
CASANRTGGMGFF
>TRBV7-6|TRBD1|TRBJ1-3|few
TGTGCCAGCAGTAGGGGGCATGGAAACACCATATATTTT
CASSRGHGNTIYF
>TRBV6-6|NA|TRBJ2-2|NA
TGTGCCAGCAGTTTCTCTGACAGGAGCACCGGGGAGCTGTTTTTT
CASSFSDRSTGELFF
>TRBV9|TRBD2|TRBJ2-5|NA
TGTGCCAGCAGCGTAGTAGCGGGGGGCTACCAAGAGACCCAGTACTTC
CASSVVAGGYQETQYF
>TRBV9|NA|TRBJ1-6|NA
TGTGCCAGCAGCGTAGCGGGTGGTCAAAATTCACCCCTCCACTTT
CASSVAGGQNSPLHF
>TRBV7-9|NA|TRBJ1-1|NA
TGTGCCAGCAGCTTACTGGGGGGGAACACTGAAGCTTTCTTT
CASSLLGGNTEAFF
>TRBV10-3|TRBD2|TRBJ2-5|once
TGTGCCATCAGTAGGACTAGCGGTACGGAGACCCAGTACTTC
CAISRTSGTETQYF
>TRBV7-3|TRBD2|TRBJ2-3|NA
TGTGCCAGCAGCCCCAGGACTAGCGGCGCAGATACGCAGTATTTT
CASSPRTSGADTQYF